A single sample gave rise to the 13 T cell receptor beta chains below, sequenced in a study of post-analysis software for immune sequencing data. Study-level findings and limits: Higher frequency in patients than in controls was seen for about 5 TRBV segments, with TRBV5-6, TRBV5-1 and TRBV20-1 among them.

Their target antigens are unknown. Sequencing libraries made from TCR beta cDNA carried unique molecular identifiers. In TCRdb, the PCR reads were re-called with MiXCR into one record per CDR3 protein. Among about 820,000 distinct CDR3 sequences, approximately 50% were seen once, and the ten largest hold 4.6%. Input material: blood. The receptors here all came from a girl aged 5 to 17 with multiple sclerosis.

The CDR3 loop is CASRGRAGSTEAFF. Written as DNA, the CDR3 is TGTGCCAGCCGAGGTCGGGCAGGGAGTACTGAAGCTTTCTTT. The rearrangement uses TRBV2 and TRBJ1-1, with a possible D match to TRBD1 (5 bases). CDR1 is SNHLY and CDR2 is FYNNEI in the germline V gene. Trimming removed 8 bases at V and 5 bases at J, with 18 bases between. CDR3 size: 14 residues.

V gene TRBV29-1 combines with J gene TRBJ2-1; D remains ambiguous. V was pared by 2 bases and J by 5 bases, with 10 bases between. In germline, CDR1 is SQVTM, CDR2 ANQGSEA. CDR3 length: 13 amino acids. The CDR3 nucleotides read TGCAGCGTTGAATCGGGCCCGCACAATGAGCAGTTCTTC. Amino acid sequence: CSVESGPHNEQFF.

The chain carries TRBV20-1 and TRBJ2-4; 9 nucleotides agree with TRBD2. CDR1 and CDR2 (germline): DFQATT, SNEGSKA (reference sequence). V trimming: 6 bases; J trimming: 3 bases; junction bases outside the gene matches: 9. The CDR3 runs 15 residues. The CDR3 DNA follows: TGCAGTGCCTTGCGGGGGGGCTTGGACAAAAACATTCAGTACTTC. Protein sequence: CSALRGGLDKNIQYF.

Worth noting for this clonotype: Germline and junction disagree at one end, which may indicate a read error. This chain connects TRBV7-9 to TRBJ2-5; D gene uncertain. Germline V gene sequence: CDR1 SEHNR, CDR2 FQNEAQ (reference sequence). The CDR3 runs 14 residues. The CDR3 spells CASSLEINQGTQYF. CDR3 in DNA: TGTGCCAGCAGCTTAGAGATTAACCAAGGGACCCAGTACTTC.

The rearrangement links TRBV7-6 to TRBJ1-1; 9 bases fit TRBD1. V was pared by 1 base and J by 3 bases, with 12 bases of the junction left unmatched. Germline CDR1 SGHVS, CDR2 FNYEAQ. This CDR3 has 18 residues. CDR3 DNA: TGTGCCAGCAGCTTAGAAGGCGGACAGGGGTATGTGTACACTGAAGCTTTCTTT. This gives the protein CASSLEGGQGYVYTEAFF.

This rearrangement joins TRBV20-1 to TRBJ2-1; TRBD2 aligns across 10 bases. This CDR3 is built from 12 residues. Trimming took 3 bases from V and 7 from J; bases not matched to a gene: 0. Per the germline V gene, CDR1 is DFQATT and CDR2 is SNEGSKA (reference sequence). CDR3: CSARTSGNEQFF. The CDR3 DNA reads TGCAGTGCTAGGACTAGCGGGAATGAGCAGTTCTTC.

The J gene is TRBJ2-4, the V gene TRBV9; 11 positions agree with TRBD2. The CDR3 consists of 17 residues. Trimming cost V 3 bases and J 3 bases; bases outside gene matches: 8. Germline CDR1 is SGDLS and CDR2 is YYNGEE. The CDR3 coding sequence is TGTGCCAGCAGCGAGATAGCGGGAGGGATGGACAAAAACATTCAGTACTTC. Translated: CASSEIAGGMDKNIQYF.

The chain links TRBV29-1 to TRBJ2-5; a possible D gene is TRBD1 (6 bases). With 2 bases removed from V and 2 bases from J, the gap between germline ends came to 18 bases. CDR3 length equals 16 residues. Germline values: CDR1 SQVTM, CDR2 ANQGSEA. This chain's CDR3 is CSVEYNRDTEQETQYF. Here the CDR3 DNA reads TGCAGCGTTGAATACAACCGGGACACAGAACAAGAGACCCAGTACTTC.

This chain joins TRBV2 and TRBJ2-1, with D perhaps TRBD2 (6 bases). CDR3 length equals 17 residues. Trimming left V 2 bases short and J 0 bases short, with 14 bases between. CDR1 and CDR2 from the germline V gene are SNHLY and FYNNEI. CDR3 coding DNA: TGTGCCAGCAGTGAAACACGGGGGACCGACTCCTACAATGAGCAGTTCTTC. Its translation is CASSETRGTDSYNEQFF.

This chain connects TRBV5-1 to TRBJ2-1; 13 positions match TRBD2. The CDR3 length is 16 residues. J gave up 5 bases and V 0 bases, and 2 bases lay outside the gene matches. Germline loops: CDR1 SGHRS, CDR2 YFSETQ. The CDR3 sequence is CASSLGGLAGHNEQFF. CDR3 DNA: TGCGCCAGCAGCTTGGGGGGACTAGCGGGGCACAATGAGCAGTTCTTC.

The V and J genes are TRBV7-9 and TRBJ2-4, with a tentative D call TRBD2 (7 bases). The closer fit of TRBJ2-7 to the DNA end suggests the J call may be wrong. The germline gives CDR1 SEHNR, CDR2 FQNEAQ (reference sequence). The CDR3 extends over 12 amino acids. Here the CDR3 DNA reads TGTGCCAGCAGCAGCGGGGACAACGAGCAGTACTTC. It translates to CASSSGDNEQYF.

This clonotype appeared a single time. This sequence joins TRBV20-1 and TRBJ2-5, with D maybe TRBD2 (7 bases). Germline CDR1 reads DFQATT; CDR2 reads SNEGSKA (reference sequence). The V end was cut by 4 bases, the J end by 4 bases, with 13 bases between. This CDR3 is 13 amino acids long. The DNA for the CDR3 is TGCAGTGCTATAGGACAGCGGGGAGAGACCCAGTACTTC. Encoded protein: CSAIGQRGETQYF.

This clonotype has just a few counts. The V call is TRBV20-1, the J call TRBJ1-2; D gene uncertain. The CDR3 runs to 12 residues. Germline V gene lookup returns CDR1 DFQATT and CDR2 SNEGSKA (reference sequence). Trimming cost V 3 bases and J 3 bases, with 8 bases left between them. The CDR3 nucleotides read TGCAGTGCTAGGGGCACGGACTATGGCTACACCTTC. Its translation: CSARGTDYGYTF.